The T cell receptor beta chain under discussion was sequenced for a study of T-cell reconstitution after alpha-beta-depleted transplantation in children. Molecular barcoding with unique molecular identifiers was used for the TCRbeta library. TCRdb called the PCR reads again in MiXCR, with one record for every CDR3 protein. The sample contains over 200,000 distinct CDR3 sequences, approximately 9% of which appear only once. The CDR3 covers 15 residues. Germline V gene data show CDR1 as SGHKS and CDR2 as YYEKEE (reference sequence). V shed 4 bases and J 5 bases; nucleotides not matched to a gene: 9. This clonotype showed up just a few times.

The V and J genes are TRBV5-5 and TRBJ2-1, with 7 bases fitting TRBD2. This TCR came from a human donor who donated a stem cell graft to a child with acute lymphoblastic leukemia. This specimen was PBMCs from the stem cell graft donor, taken from the stem cell graft. The DNA for the CDR3 is TGTGCCAGCAGCCAAACTTGGGGGGGGAACAATGAGCAGTTCTTC. Encoded protein: CASSQTWGGNNEQFF.